This is a list of T cell receptor beta chains from one sample in a study of blood T cell repertoires in COVID-19. Only in-frame clones appear in the TCRdb table, and some are missing; sequencing was by immunoSEQ multiplex PCR. The sample yields roughly 220,000 clones, 88% seen once. Sequences were obtained from PBMCs or T cells enriched from blood (not recorded which). These receptors were taken from a woman aged 30 to 39 who had recovered from COVID-19. Both conserved end residues are part of each CDR3. D genes are given only for firm matches.

D gene	J gene	V gene	CDR3 length	CDR3 protein	CDR3 DNA
TRBD1	TRBJ1-4	TRBV29-1	14	CSVLVGQVQEKLFF	TGCAGCGTTCTCGTAGGACAGGTCCAAGAAAAACTGTTTTTT
.	TRBJ1-2	TRBV2	11	CASTYRIGYTF	TGTGCCAGCACGTACAGGATAGGCTACACCTTC
TRBD2	TRBJ2-5	TRBV7-3	16	CASSLGPSGGSETQYF	TGTGCCAGCAGCTTAGGGCCTAGCGGGGGGTCAGAGACCCAGTACTTC
.	TRBJ2-3	TRBV19	16	CASSILTARSTDTQYF	TGTGCCAGTAGTATACTAACAGCACGGAGCACAGATACGCAGTATTTT
.	TRBJ2-3	TRBV29-1	15	CSVARDTPSTDTQYF	TGCAGCGTTGCACGGGACACTCCTAGCACAGATACGCAGTATTTT
.	TRBJ2-5	TRBV7-2	14	CASSQTGMAETQYF	TGTGCCAGCAGCCAGACAGGCATGGCGGAGACCCAGTACTTC
TRBD1	TRBJ1-4	TRBV5-1	15	CASSLDTGADEKLFF	TGCGCCAGCAGCTTGGATACAGGGGCGGATGAAAAACTGTTTTTT
TRBD2	TRBJ2-1	TRBV11-3	18	CASSLRLAGGRTYNEQFF	TGTGCCAGCAGCTTACGTCTAGCGGGGGGGCGCACCTACAATGAGCAGTTCTTC
.	TRBJ1-2	TRBV5-4	15	CASSLGGPHNYGYTF	TGTGCCAGCAGCTTGGGGGGCCCTCATAACTATGGCTACACCTTC
TRBD1	TRBJ1-2	TRBV12-5	14	CANEAGTGGGGYTF	TGTGCTAATGAGGCCGGGACAGGGGGCGGTGGCTACACCTTC
.	TRBJ2-7	TRBV7-8	15	CASSLGQAPSYEQYF	TGTGCCAGCAGCTTAGGGCAGGCCCCCTCCTACGAGCAGTACTTC
TRBD2	TRBJ2-1	TRBV7-6	17	CASSWSPGTSGNQEQFF	TGTGCCAGCAGCTGGAGTCCCGGGACTAGCGGCAATCAAGAGCAGTTCTTC
.	TRBJ1-5	TRBV10-3	15	CAISEEALSNQPQHF	TGTGCCATCAGTGAGGAGGCACTTAGCAATCAGCCCCAGCATTTT
TRBD2	TRBJ2-5	TRBV6-6	15	CASSHSGGGEETQYF	TGTGCCAGCAGCCATAGCGGGGGGGGTGAAGAGACCCAGTACTTC